The sequence of this TCR beta chain was determined in a study of T cell repertoires in cytomegalovirus infection. Study in general: Use of recently identified HLA-C-restricted and well-studied HLA-B-restricted CMV epitopes was part of the study. Public TCR beta signatures indicated both CMV infection and matching HLA type.

The count of this clonotype is one. Its target is unknown. The V gene lost 0 bases and the J gene lost 6 bases, with 12 bases spanning the gap. From germline, CDR1 is DFQATT and CDR2 SNEGSKA (reference sequence). There are 14 residues in the CDR3. Notes on the study in general: Ex vivo, HLA-C-restricted CMV-specific TCR beta clonotypes prevailed over the rest of the response.

MiXCR was run by TCRdb on the reads, yielding one entry per CDR3 protein. The sample has about 900,000 distinct CDR3 sequences; roughly 30% are singletons. This chain uses TRBV20-1 with TRBJ1-5; maybe TRBD1 (6 bases). The sequence derives from a human donor in good health (CMV status not recorded). Some clones in this sample may be carry-over from other donors' samples. The starting material was cultured CD8+ T cells from PBMCs, obtained from culture after CMV antigen stimulation. The CDR3 loop is CSARDDGGFQPQHF. As DNA, the CDR3 is TGCAGTGCTAGAGATGATGGGGGCTTTCAGCCCCAGCATTTT.